This is a list of T cell receptor beta chains from one sample in a study of cytomegalovirus exposure and HLA in healthy donors. Using immunoSEQ multiplex PCR, the repertoire was profiled, and TCRdb retains in-frame clones only, with some absent. Of some 180,000 clones listed, more than 60% are singletons. The sequenced material came from PBMCs. Every receptor here comes from a woman in her sixties in good health and CMV-seropositive. The CDR3 runs from the conserved cysteine through the conserved F or W. Fields, in order: clone size, V gene, D gene, J gene, CDR3 DNA, CDR3 protein. D genes are given only for firm matches. Clone size is stated in some rows and not others, as once, few, many or a class when expanded.

-	TRBV5-4	TRBD2	TRBJ2-1	TGTGCCAGCAGCCCTCGGACTAGTAGATACAATGAGCAGTTCTTC	CASSPRTSRYNEQFF
-	TRBV6-5	-	TRBJ2-2	TGTGCCAGCAGTTCCGGGACAGGGGAGCTGTTTTTT	CASSSGTGELFF
few	TRBV23-1	TRBD1	TRBJ1-4	TGCGCCAGCAGTCCTTCGGACAGGACCGCAACTAATGAAAAACTGTTTTTT	CASSPSDRTATNEKLFF
-	TRBV7-9	-	TRBJ1-2	TGTGCCAGCAGCTTAGGGGCCATAGGCTATGGCTACACCTTC	CASSLGAIGYGYTF
-	TRBV7-7	TRBD1	TRBJ2-7	TGTGCCAGCAGCGCCTCAGGGGGCGCAGACGAGCAGTACTTC	CASSASGGADEQYF
-	TRBV28	-	TRBJ1-6	TGTGCCAGCAGTAAAGGACAGCAACATAATTCACCCCTCCACTTT	CASSKGQQHNSPLHF
-	TRBV13	-	TRBJ2-7	TGTGCCAGCAGCTTAGGGACAGCCCAAGAGCAGTACTTC	CASSLGTAQEQYF
once	TRBV5-1	-	TRBJ2-5	TGCGCCAGCAGCCCTGGCCAGGAGACCCAGTACTTC	CASSPGQETQYF
-	TRBV11-3	-	TRBJ1-1	TGTGCCAGCAGCTTAAACGGGTTCACTGAAGCTTTCTTT	CASSLNGFTEAFF
-	TRBV9	TRBD2	TRBJ2-1	TGTGCCAGCAGCGACCCAGGACCAGCGGGAGGGTCCTACAATGAGCAGTTCTTC	CASSDPGPAGGSYNEQFF